These 14 T cell receptor beta chains were sequenced from one sample in a study of spatial heterogeneity in lung cancer. Via MiXCR, TCRdb re-called the 5' RACE reads, giving one row per CDR3 protein. The table records approximately 40,000 distinct CDR3 sequences, around 5.2% of them present only once. Specified time point: sample taken at primary tumor resection. Sequencing was performed on PBMCs, taken at surgery. These receptor sequences come from a female donor with early-stage non-small cell lung cancer.

This clonotype was seen many times. The chain recombines TRBV6-5 with TRBJ2-3; 11 bases agree with TRBD1. The CDR3 runs 16 residues. J lost 4 bases, V lost 2 bases, and 5 bases had no gene match. Germline lookup yields CDR1 MNHEY and CDR2 SVGAGI. Written as DNA, the CDR3 is TGTGCCAGCAGTTACGTCGGGACAGGGGGAGCAGATACGCAGTATTTT. Translated, it gives CASSYVGTGGADTQYF.

This clonotype was picked up a small number of times. This rearrangement joins TRBV30 to TRBJ2-3; no reliable D call. V lost 5 bases and J lost 3, with 12 bases in between. The CDR3 is made up of 13 amino acids. The germline V gene encodes CDR1 GTSNPN and CDR2 SVGIG (reference sequence). This CDR3 reads CAWYRARTDTQYF. CDR3 sequence (DNA): TGTGCCTGGTATCGGGCAAGGACAGATACGCAGTATTTT. The full variable domain, its missing parts supplied by reference TRBV30 and TRBJ2-3, is SQTIHQWPATLVQPVGSPLSLECTVEGTSNPNLYWYRQAAGRGLQLLFYSVGIGQISSEVPQNLSASRPQDRQFILSSKKLLLSDSGFYLCAWYRARTDTQYFGPGTRLTVL.

This clonotype was detected a few times. The rearrangement joins TRBV2 to TRBJ1-1, with D hard to call. Trimming cost V 7 bases and J 2 bases, with 14 bases left between them. Germline V CDR1 and CDR2: SNHLY, FYNNEI. This CDR3 has 14 residues. CDR3 bases: TGTGCCAGCACCACAGAATCTCTAAACACTGAAGCTTTCTTT. Amino acids: CASTTESLNTEAFF. The entire variable domain, with the rest obtained from reference TRBV2 and TRBJ1-1, is as follows: EPEVTQTPSHQVTQMGQEVILRCVPISNHLYFYWYRQILGQKVEFLVSFYNNEISEKSEIFDDQFSVERPDGSNFTLKIRSTKLEDSAMYFCASTTESLNTEAFFGQGTRLTVV.

Many counts were recorded for this clonotype. This rearrangement joins TRBV2 to TRBJ2-6; 9 nucleotides align to TRBD1. Germline V lookup: CDR1 SNHLY, CDR2 FYNNEI. CDR3 length equals 15 residues. Trimming took 4 bases from V and 4 from J; bases not matched to a gene: 2. CDR3 amino acids: CASSGDRAGANVLTF. CDR3 in DNA: TGTGCCAGCAGTGGGGACAGGGCGGGGGCCAACGTCCTGACTTTC.

This sequence joins TRBV7-8 and TRBJ2-1; TRBD1 is a possible D gene (6 bases). Trimming cost V 5 bases and J 6 bases, with 20 bases left between them. The V gene's germline CDR1 is SGHVS and CDR2 FQNEAQ. CDR3 length: 16 residues. CDR3 loop: CASSARTAQSFNEQFF. CDR3 DNA: TGTGCCAGCAGCGCCAGGACAGCACAAAGCTTCAATGAGCAGTTCTTC.

This clonotype was counted between two and nine times. The rearrangement uses TRBV12-3 or TRBV12-4 and TRBJ2-4; possibly TRBD1 for D (5 bases). This CDR3 region has 19 residues. Trimming cost V 5 bases and J 1 base, with 24 bases left between them. The CDR3 nucleotides read TGTGCCAGCAGTCTGAACACCTTTCGGGCGTCAGGGGCCAAAAACATTCAGTACTTC. This sequence encodes CASSLNTFRASGAKNIQYF.

In this sample, this clonotype turned up many times. The J gene is TRBJ2-7, the V gene TRBV5-5; D is perhaps TRBD2 (7 bases). The CDR3 is 14 amino acids. Deletions cut 0 bases from V and 2 bases from J, with 9 bases between. The V gene's germline CDR1 is SGHKS and CDR2 YYEKEE (reference sequence). CDR3 nucleotides: TGTGCCAGCAGCTTGGCGGGGGGCCCCTACGAGCAGTACTTC. Protein product: CASSLAGGPYEQYF.

This clonotype has a count of ten or more. CDR3 DNA: TGTGCCAGCTCACCAGGTGGGGGGGCGCATGAGCAGTTCTTC. It codes for CASSPGGGAHEQFF. The gene calls are TRBV18 and TRBJ2-1, with a possible D match to TRBD2 (7 bases). Trimming cost V 2 bases and J 8 bases, with 13 bases left between them. CDR3 length: 14 amino acids. Per the germline V gene, CDR1 is KGHSH and CDR2 is LQKENI. Together with reference TRBV18 and TRBJ2-1, the CDR3 gives the full variable domain: NAGVMQNPRHLVRRRGQEARLRCSPMKGHSHVYWYRQLPEEGLKFMVYLQKENIIDESGMPKERFSAEFPKEGPSILRIQQVVRGDSAAYFCASSPGGGAHEQFFGPGTRLTVL.

This clonotype has at least ten counts. V is TRBV20-1 and J is TRBJ2-2, with a weak D call TRBD2 (6 bases). V gave up 2 bases and J gave up 7 bases, with 20 bases separating them. The CDR3 runs to 16 residues. The germline gives CDR1 DFQATT, CDR2 SNEGSKA (reference sequence). For the CDR3, the DNA is TGCAGTGCTAGACGGGGGTCCGGGTTAGCGAGCGGGGAGCTGTTTTTT. This sequence encodes CSARRGSGLASGELFF.

This clonotype was counted between two and nine times. This rearrangement joins TRBV4-2 to TRBJ1-1; D unresolved. The length of the CDR3 is 14 residues. With 4 bases removed from V and 3 bases from J, the gap between germline ends came to 12 bases. The germline CDR1 and CDR2 sequences are LGHNA and YNFKEQ. Here the CDR3 DNA reads TGTGCCAGCAGCCTCAGGCTGGGTGACACTGAAGCTTTCTTT. It codes for CASSLRLGDTEAFF.

This clonotype came up many times. The rearrangement links TRBV28 to TRBJ2-3; D is uncertain. The CDR3 covers 12 residues. Trimming removed 2 bases at V and 6 bases at J, with 6 bases between. The germline V gene has CDR1 MDHEN and CDR2 SYDVKM. In nucleotides, the CDR3 is TGTGCCAGCAGTTTAAACTACGATACGCAGTATTTT. It specifies CASSLNYDTQYF.

This clonotype has ten or more counts. This sequence joins TRBV9 and TRBJ1-5; 7 positions match TRBD1. With V trimmed by 3 bases and J by 7 bases, 10 bases remained unmatched. This CDR3 has 15 residues. Per germline, CDR1 SGDLS and CDR2 YYNGEE. CDR3: CASSALGSQGQPQHF. The DNA for the CDR3 is TGTGCCAGCAGCGCCCTGGGCTCACAGGGGCAGCCCCAGCATTTT.

The V gene is TRBV7-9, the J gene TRBJ2-7; D is undetermined. Trimming removed 5 bases at V and 3 bases at J, with 17 bases between. CDR3 length: 15 amino acids. Germline CDR1 is SEHNR and CDR2 is FQNEAQ (reference sequence). CDR3 DNA: TGTGCCAGCAGCGAAGCCTCCTCATCCCGCTACGAGCAGTACTTC. As protein: CASSEASSSRYEQYF.

Many counts were recorded for this clonotype. This rearrangement joins TRBV2 to TRBJ2-1, with 10 bases that match TRBD2. CDR3 length: 15 amino acids. With V trimmed by 4 bases and J by 9 bases, 9 bases remained unmatched. CDR1 and CDR2 from the germline V gene are SNHLY and FYNNEI. The CDR3 here is CASSAASGGVTEQFF. DNA for the CDR3: TGTGCCAGCAGTGCTGCGAGCGGGGGGGTCACTGAGCAGTTCTTC.